This T cell receptor (beta chain) was captured by sequencing in a study of identical twins. MiXCR, applied by TCRdb to the 5' RACE reads, yields one record per CDR3 protein. The sample yields approximately 220,000 distinct CDR3 sequences, around a tenth seen once. The germline gives CDR1 SGHAT, CDR2 FQNNGV. The CDR3 has 14 amino acids. V gave up 4 bases and J gave up 6 bases, with 15 bases separating them. The clonotype comes from a woman under 30 in good health. Sequences were obtained from memory (CD45RO+) T cells sorted from blood. V and J are TRBV11-2 and TRBJ1-2, with D tentatively TRBD1 (6 bases). The CDR3 nucleotides are TGTGCCAGCAGCTCGGGGGGCTCCGGCCATGGCTACACCTTC. Its translation is CASSSGGSGHGYTF.